This T cell receptor beta chain was sequenced for a study of CD8+CD57+ T cells in acquired aplastic anemia listed by TCRdb under 2018. About the full investigation: On average, sorted CD4+ and CD8+ cells yielded around 3.5 ug of extracted DNA, with a range of about 0.17 to 27.4 ug. A CD8+CD57+ expansion meant a frequency higher than the mean frequency seen in healthy subjects. The research as a whole found: Although around 30 CD8+ CDR3 sequences were shared by patients and controls, these sequences appeared highly expressed in patients and within the immunodominant clones of patients. Patients and healthy controls showed no significant difference in CD8+ Simpson's diversity (P=0.060).

V sheds 6 bases and J sheds 0 bases, leaving 11 bases between their ends. The CDR3 contains 14 residues, cysteine and phenylalanine counted. This entry keeps only the CDR3 DNA: 42 bases, framed from base 1. This clonotype was found a few times. Its antigen remains unidentified. No per-base quality is available; no much larger clone lies one base away. Expansion of CD8+CD57+ cells had been shown by flow cytometry in the patients chosen for sequencing. All patients had severe acquired aplastic anemia diagnosed by International Study of Aplastic Anemia and Agranulocytosis and Camitta criteria. Patients had received no therapy at the time of blood sampling. In the study, sorted CD4+ and CD8+ blood T cells from patients with severe aplastic anemia and from healthy subjects underwent deep sequencing of TCR repertoires. Patients were enrolled under clinicaltrials.gov protocols 00001620, 01623167, 00001397, 00071045, 00081523 and 00961064 in the USA. Ficoll-Paque density gradient centrifugation was used to isolate peripheral blood mononuclear cells. CD4+ and CD8+ T cells were sorted by FACS or magnetic beads before DNA extraction.

Genomic DNA was used as template for profiling of TCR beta VDJ combinations and CDR3 sequences. An Illumina HiSeq 2000 was the platform used for TCR repertoire sequencing. As for the original processing: Repertoire assessment relied on Simpson's diversity index, CDR3 size and DJ length profiles, and TRBV/TRBJ rearrangement plots. Whichever DNA sequence was most abundant in the deep sequencing data was defined as the immunodominant clone. CDR3 amino acid sequences were checked for sharing across subjects and were also compared against the VDJdb database and published repertoires. TCRdb reprocessing: public reads trimmed at Q25 with fastp, clones called with MiXCR, in-frame beta chains kept. CDR3 protein sequences are deduplicated, and each keeps its most common genes and DNA. TCRdb, not the original authors, processed these V and J calls. The sample profile shows fewer than 85,000 distinct CDR3 sequences; about 70% of them were found once. Clones ranked in the top ten supply about four fifths of the sample.

The sequence links TRBV12-3 or TRBV12-4 to TRBJ1-1; a confident D gene designation cannot be given. The sequencing sample was made of sorted CD4+, CD8+, or CD8+CD57+ T cells (not recorded which) from PBMCs. The receptor's source is a human donor with aplastic anemia. The DNA reads TGTGCCAGCAGAGGACCGGGATTGAACACTGAAGCTTTCTTT. Translation gives CASRGPGLNTEAFF.